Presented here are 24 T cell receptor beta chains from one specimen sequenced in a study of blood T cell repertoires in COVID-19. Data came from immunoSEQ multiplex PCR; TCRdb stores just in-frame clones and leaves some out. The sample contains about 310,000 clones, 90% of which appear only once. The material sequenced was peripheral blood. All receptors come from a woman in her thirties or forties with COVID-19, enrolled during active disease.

The CDR3 bases are TGTGCCAGCTCCCGGGAGGGCCGAGATACGCAGTATTTT. It specifies CASSREGRDTQYF. The chain couples TRBV18 to TRBJ2-3; 8 bases align to TRBD2. The CDR3 has 13 residues. In germline, CDR1 is KGHSH, CDR2 LQKENI. V trimming: 6 bases; J trimming: 5 bases; junction bases outside the gene matches: 4.

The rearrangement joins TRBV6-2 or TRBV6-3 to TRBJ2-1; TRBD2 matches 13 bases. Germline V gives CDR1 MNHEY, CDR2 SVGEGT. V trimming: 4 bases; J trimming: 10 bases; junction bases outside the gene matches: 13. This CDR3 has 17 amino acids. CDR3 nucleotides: TGTGCCAGCAGTTCCCCCCGGACTAGCGGGAGCCCATTGGAGCAGTTCTTC. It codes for CASSSPRTSGSPLEQFF.

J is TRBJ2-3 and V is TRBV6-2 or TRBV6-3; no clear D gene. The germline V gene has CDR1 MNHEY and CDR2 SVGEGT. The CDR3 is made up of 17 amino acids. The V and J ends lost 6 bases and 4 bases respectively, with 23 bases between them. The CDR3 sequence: CASSPYEHTSFSDTQYF. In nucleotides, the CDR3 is TGTGCCAGCAGCCCCTACGAGCATACCTCCTTTTCAGATACGCAGTATTTT.

CDR3 residues: CASSPGGRTEAFF. The CDR3 DNA sequence: TGTGCCAGCAGCCCAGGGGGCCGGACTGAAGCTTTCTTT. The chain links TRBV11-3 to TRBJ1-1, with 8 bases fitting TRBD1. Germline CDR1 SGHNT, CDR2 YENEEA. This CDR3 comprises 13 residues. The J segment lost 5 bases and the V segment lost 5 bases, leaving 4 bases of the junction unmatched.

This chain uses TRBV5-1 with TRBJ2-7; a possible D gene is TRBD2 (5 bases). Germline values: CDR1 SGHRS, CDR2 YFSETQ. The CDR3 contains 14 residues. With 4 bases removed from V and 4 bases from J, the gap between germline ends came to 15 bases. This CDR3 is CASSNGGSQYEQYF. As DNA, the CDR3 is TGCGCCAGCAGCAATGGCGGGTCTCAGTACGAGCAGTACTTC.

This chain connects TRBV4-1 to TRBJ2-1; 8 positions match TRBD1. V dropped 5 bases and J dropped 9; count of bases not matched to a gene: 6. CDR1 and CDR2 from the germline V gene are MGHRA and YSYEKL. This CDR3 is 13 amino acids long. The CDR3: CASSSRQGFEQFF. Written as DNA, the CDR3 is TGCGCCAGCAGCTCGCGACAGGGGTTTGAGCAGTTCTTC.

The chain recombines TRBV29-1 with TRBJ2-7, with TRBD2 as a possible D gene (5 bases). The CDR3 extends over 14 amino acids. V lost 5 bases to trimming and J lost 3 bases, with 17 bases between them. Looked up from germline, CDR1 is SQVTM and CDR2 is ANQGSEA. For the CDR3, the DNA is TGCAGCGTTCTGGGCTCGGGGTCGAACTACGAGCAGTACTTC. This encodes CSVLGSGSNYEQYF.

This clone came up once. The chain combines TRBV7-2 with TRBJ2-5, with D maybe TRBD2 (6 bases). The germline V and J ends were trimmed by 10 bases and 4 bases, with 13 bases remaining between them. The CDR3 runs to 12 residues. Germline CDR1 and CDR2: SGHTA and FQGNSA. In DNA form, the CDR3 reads TGTGCCACCCTCGGGAGATCAGAGACCCAGTACTTC. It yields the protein CATLGRSETQYF.

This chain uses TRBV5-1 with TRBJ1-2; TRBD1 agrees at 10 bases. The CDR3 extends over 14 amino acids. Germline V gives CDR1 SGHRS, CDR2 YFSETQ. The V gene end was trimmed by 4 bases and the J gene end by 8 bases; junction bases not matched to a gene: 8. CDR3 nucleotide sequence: TGCGCCAGCAGCCTTGCCGGGACAGGGGACGGCTACACCTTC. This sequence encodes CASSLAGTGDGYTF.

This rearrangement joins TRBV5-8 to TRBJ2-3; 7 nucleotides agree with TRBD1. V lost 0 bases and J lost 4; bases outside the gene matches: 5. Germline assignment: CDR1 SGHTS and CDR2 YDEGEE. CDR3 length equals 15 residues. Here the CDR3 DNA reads TGTGCCAGCAGCTTGGTAGGGGGCCGGGCAGATACGCAGTATTTT. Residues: CASSLVGGRADTQYF.

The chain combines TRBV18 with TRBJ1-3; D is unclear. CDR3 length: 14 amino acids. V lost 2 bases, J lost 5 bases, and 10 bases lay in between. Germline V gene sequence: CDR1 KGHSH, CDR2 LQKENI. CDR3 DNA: TGTGCCAGCTCACCATCGGCAGACAGAAACACCATATATTTT. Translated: CASSPSADRNTIYF.

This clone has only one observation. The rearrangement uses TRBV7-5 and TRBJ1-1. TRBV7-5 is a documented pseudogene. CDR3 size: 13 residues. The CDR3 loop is CARGWRLHTEAFF. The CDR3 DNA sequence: TGTGCCAGAGGGTGGCGACTACACACTGAAGCTTTCTTT.

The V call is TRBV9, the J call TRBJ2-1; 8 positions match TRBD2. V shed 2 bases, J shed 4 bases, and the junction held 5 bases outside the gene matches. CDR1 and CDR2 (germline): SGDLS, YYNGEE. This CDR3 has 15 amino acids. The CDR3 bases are TGTGCCAGCAGCGTCTTAACTAGCGGATACAATGAGCAGTTCTTC. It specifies CASSVLTSGYNEQFF.

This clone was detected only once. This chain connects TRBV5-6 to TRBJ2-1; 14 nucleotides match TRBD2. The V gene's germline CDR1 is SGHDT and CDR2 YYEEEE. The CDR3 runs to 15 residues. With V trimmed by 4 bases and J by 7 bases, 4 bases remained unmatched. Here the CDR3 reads CASSLGLAGDNEQFF. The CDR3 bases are TGTGCCAGCAGCCTGGGACTAGCGGGAGATAATGAGCAGTTCTTC.

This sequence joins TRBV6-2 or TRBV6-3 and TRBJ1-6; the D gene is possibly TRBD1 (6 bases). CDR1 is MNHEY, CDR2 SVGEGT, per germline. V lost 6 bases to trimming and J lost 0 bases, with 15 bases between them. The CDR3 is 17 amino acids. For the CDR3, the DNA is TGTGCCAGCAGCCGAAGTAGGGGGAGCTCCTATAATTCACCCCTCCACTTT. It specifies CASSRSRGSSYNSPLHF.

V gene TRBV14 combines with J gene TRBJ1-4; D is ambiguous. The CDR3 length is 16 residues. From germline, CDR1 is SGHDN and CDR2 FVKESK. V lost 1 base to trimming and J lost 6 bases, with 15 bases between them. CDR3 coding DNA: TGTGCCAGCAGCCAAGTAGAGAGACGCGGGGATGAAAAACTGTTTTTT. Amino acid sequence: CASSQVERRGDEKLFF.

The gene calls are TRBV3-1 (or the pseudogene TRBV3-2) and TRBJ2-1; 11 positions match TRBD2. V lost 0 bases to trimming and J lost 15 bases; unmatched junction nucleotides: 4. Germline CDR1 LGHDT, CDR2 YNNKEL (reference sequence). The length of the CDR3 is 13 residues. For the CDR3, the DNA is TGTGCCAGCAGCCAAGATACCGGGACTAGCGGGTTCTTC. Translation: CASSQDTGTSGFF.

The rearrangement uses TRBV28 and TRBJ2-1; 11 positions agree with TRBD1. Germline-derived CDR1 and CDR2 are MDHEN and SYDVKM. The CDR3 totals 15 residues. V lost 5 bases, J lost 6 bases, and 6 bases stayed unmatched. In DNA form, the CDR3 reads TGTGCCAGCAGTGTCCGGGACAGGGGGTCCAATGAGCAGTTCTTC. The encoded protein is CASSVRDRGSNEQFF.

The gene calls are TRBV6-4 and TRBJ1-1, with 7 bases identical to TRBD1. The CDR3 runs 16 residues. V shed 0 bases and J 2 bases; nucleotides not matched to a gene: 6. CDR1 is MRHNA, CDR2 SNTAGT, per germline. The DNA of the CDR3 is TGTGCCAGCAGTGACTCCGGGACAGCCTTAAACACTGAAGCTTTCTTT. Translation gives CASSDSGTALNTEAFF.

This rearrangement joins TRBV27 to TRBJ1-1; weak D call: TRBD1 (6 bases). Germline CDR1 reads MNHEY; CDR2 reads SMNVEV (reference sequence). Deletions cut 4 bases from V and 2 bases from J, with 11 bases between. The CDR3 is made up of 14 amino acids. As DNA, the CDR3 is TGTGCCAGCAGTTGGGGGGGCCAAAACACTGAAGCTTTCTTT. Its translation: CASSWGGQNTEAFF.

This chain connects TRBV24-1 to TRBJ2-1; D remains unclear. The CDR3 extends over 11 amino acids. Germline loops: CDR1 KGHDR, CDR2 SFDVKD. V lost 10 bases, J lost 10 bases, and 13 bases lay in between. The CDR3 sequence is CATSRGKEQFF. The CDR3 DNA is TGTGCCACTTCGAGAGGAAAAGAGCAGTTCTTC.

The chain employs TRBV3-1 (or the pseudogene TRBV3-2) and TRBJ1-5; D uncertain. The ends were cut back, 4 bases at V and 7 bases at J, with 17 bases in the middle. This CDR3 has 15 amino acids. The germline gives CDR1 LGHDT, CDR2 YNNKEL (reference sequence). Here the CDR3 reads CASSPSGGILQPQHF. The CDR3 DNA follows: TGTGCCAGCAGCCCTTCTGGCGGGATTTTACAGCCCCAGCATTTT.

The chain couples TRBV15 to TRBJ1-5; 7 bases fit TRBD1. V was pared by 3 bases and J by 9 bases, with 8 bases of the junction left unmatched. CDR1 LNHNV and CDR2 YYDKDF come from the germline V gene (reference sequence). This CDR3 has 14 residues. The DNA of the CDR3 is TGTGCCACCAGCAGTCGACAGGGTGTAATGCCCCAGCATTTT. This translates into CATSSRQGVMPQHF.

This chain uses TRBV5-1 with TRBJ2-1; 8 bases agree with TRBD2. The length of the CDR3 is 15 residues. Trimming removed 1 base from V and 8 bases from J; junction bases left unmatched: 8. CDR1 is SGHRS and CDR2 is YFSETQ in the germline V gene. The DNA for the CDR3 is TGCGCCAGCAGCTTGACGCGGGGGGCAGGGGATGAGCAGTTCTTC. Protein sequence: CASSLTRGAGDEQFF. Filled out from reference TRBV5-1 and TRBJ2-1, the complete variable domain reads KAGVTQTPRYLIKTRGQQVTLSCSPISGHRSVSWYQQTPGQGLQFLFEYFSETQRNKGNFPGRFSGRQFSNSRSEMNVSTLELGDSALYLCASSLTRGAGDEQFFGPGTRLTVL.